Below, 19 T cell receptor beta chains from the same sample are listed, as sequenced in a study of blood T cells in healthy people across ages. Sample-barcoded 5' priming and a J-beta primer mix drove a second PCR of about 6 to 11 cycles. TCRdb re-derived calls from the 5' RACE reads in MiXCR, one entry per CDR3 protein. This sample has 1,300,000 or so distinct CDR3 sequences, with 59% found just once. The sample consisted of blood. The receptors stem from a man between 18 and 29 years old in good health.

The J gene is TRBJ1-2, the V gene TRBV7-9; maybe TRBD1 (5 bases). The germline gives CDR1 SEHNR, CDR2 FQNEAQ (reference sequence). Trimming removed 5 bases at V and 2 bases at J, with 12 bases between. The CDR3 is made up of 14 amino acids. CDR3 DNA: TGTGCCAGCAGCCTCCGGGGGGAGAACTATGGCTACACCTTC. Protein: CASSLRGENYGYTF. The full variable domain, with the rest looked up from reference TRBV7-9 and TRBJ1-2, is DTGVSQNPRHKITKRGQNVTFRCDPISEHNRLYWYRQTLGQGPEFLTYFQNEAQLEKSRLLSDRFSAERPKGSFSTLEIQRTEQGDSAMYLCASSLRGENYGYTFGSGTRLTVV.

The rearrangement links TRBV6-5 to TRBJ2-3; TRBD2 aligns across 13 bases. The CDR3 is made up of 16 amino acids. The V gene end was trimmed by 5 bases and the J gene end by 1 base; junction bases not matched to a gene: 3. Germline CDR1 and CDR2: MNHEY and SVGAGI. The CDR3 DNA reads TGTGCCAGCAGTCGTACTAGCGGGGGGGGCACAGATACGCAGTATTTT. As protein: CASSRTSGGGTDTQYF.

CDR3 residues: CASSQDIGTGDEKLFF. CDR3 nucleotide sequence: TGTGCCAGCAGCCAAGATATCGGGACAGGAGATGAAAAACTGTTTTTT. The V call is TRBV4-2, the J call TRBJ1-4, with TRBD1 matching 8 bases. The germline V gene encodes CDR1 LGHNA and CDR2 YNFKEQ. V shed 0 bases and J 6 bases; nucleotides not matched to a gene: 6. The CDR3 totals 16 residues.

The V gene is TRBV6-2 or TRBV6-3, the J gene TRBJ2-5, with unresolved D. The CDR3 runs 16 residues. Germline lookup yields CDR1 MNHEY and CDR2 SVGEGT. The ends were cut back, 2 bases at V and 7 bases at J, with 20 bases in the middle. The CDR3 DNA sequence: TGTGCCAGCAGTTACCGAAGTACGTTGGGCCTTGGGACCCAGTACTTC. As protein: CASSYRSTLGLGTQYF.

This clonotype was seen a handful of times. The chain uses TRBV20-1 and TRBJ2-5, with 7 bases lining up with TRBD1. Germline V gives CDR1 DFQATT, CDR2 SNEGSKA (reference sequence). This CDR3 contains 13 residues. CDR3 coding DNA: TGCAGCGCGGACAGGACCGAATTGGGGACCCAGTACTTC. Its protein product is CSADRTELGTQYF.

The V and J genes are TRBV7-7 and TRBJ2-1; D is ambiguous. Trimming took 1 base from V and 10 from J, leaving 11 bases between them. The germline V gene encodes CDR1 SSHAT and CDR2 FNYEAQ (reference sequence). The CDR3 has 13 residues. The chain's CDR3 is CASSLGVAAEQFF. The DNA for the CDR3 is TGTGCCAGCAGCTTAGGGGTGGCGGCAGAGCAGTTCTTC.

In this sample, this clonotype turned up a few times. V usage is TRBV9 and J usage is TRBJ2-2; no clear D. Germline values: CDR1 SGDLS, CDR2 YYNGEE. The CDR3 is 13 amino acids. Trimming removed 7 bases at V and 4 bases at J, with 11 bases between. This CDR3 is CASRTSGTGELFF. CDR3 bases: TGTGCCAGCCGAACCTCGGGCACCGGGGAGCTGTTTTTT.

The chain links TRBV5-1 to TRBJ2-4; D uncertain. The J call may be faulty, since TRBJ2-7 better matches the DNA end. CDR1 and CDR2 (germline): SGHRS, YFSETQ. The CDR3 has 13 amino acids. The CDR3 region has the DNA TGCGCCAGCAGCTTGCGAAGGGCGGACGAGCAGTACTTC. It encodes CASSLRRADEQYF.

V gene TRBV29-1 combines with J gene TRBJ2-5; 9 bases agree with TRBD2. The V gene end was trimmed by 1 base and the J gene end by 1 base; junction bases not matched to a gene: 7. Germline V CDR1 and CDR2: SQVTM, ANQGSEA. The CDR3 runs to 16 residues. The CDR3 nucleotides read TGCAGCGTTGAAGGAGGACTAGCGAGACCCCAAGAGACCCAGTACTTC. This encodes CSVEGGLARPQETQYF.

This chain joins TRBV4-3 and TRBJ2-1; a possible D gene is TRBD2 (7 bases). Germline loops: CDR1 LGHNA, CDR2 YSLEER. This CDR3 has 17 residues. V was clipped by 6 bases and J by 2 bases, with 20 bases between them. Here the CDR3 reads CASRKTQSGDTYNEQFF. Written as DNA, the CDR3 is TGCGCCAGCAGAAAAACCCAAAGCGGGGACACCTACAATGAGCAGTTCTTC.

The genes are TRBV6-1 and TRBJ2-4; 12 bases are shared with TRBD1. Trimming at V came to 6 bases and at J to 0 bases, leaving 12 bases not matched to a gene. The germline gives CDR1 MNHNS, CDR2 SASEGT. The CDR3 has 19 residues. The CDR3 nucleotides are TGTGCCAGCAGAATAACCGGGACAGGGGGCTCCCCAGCCAAAAACATTCAGTACTTC. Amino acids: CASRITGTGGSPAKNIQYF.

V and J are TRBV24-1 and TRBJ1-1; no definite D call. The CDR3 spans 16 residues. The V end lost 4 bases, the J end lost 5 bases, and 19 bases lay between the germline ends. Germline V gene sequence: CDR1 KGHDR, CDR2 SFDVKD. Written as DNA, the CDR3 is TGTGCCACCAGTGACCGCGGGCCGGTTGGTAGGACTGAAGCTTTCTTT. As protein: CATSDRGPVGRTEAFF.

The sample holds a few counts of this clonotype. J is TRBJ2-3 and V is TRBV4-3, with D possibly called TRBD1 or TRBD2 (5 bases each). Trimming removed 5 bases from V and 1 base from J, with 10 bases in between. Per germline, CDR1 LGHNA and CDR2 YSLEER. This CDR3 has 14 amino acids. The DNA of the CDR3 is TGCGCCAGCAGCTATGTGGGGGGCACAGATACGCAGTATTTT. This translates into CASSYVGGTDTQYF.

The rearrangement joins TRBV6-5 to TRBJ1-1, with D possibly being TRBD1 (5 bases). From germline, CDR1 is MNHEY and CDR2 SVGAGI. The CDR3 length is 13 residues. Trimming removed 5 bases at V and 2 bases at J, with 9 bases between. The CDR3 DNA is TGTGCCAGCAGTAGGGACGGCAACACTGAAGCTTTCTTT. This codes for CASSRDGNTEAFF.

This clonotype appeared a few times. The chain uses TRBV13 and TRBJ2-7; 11 bases match TRBD2. Germline V gene lookup returns CDR1 PRHDT and CDR2 FYEKMQ (reference sequence). The junction had 5 bases not matched to a gene; V was cut back by 4 bases and J by 3 bases. There are 15 residues in the CDR3. CDR3 residues: CASSSTSGRVYEQYF. The CDR3 DNA sequence: TGTGCCAGCAGCTCCACTAGCGGGAGAGTCTACGAGCAGTACTTC. Looking up the rest from reference TRBV13 and TRBJ2-7 gives the full variable domain: AAGVIQSPRHLIKEKRETATLKCYPIPRHDTVYWYQQGPGQDPQFLISFYEKMQSDKGSIPDRFSAQQFSDYHSELNMSSLELGDSALYFCASSSTSGRVYEQYFGPGTRLTVT.

This chain links TRBV15 with TRBJ2-1; D is uncertain. V gave up 5 bases and J gave up 0 bases, with 8 bases separating them. The germline gives CDR1 LNHNV, CDR2 YYDKDF (reference sequence). The CDR3 runs 14 residues. CDR3 loop: CATSARSSYNEQFF. The CDR3 bases are TGTGCCACCAGCGCCAGGAGCTCCTACAATGAGCAGTTCTTC.

V and J are TRBV28 and TRBJ1-1; 7 nucleotides align to TRBD1. J was trimmed by 6 bases and V by 5 bases; bases with no gene match: 9. Germline V gene lookup returns CDR1 MDHEN and CDR2 SYDVKM. This CDR3 is 14 amino acids long. The CDR3 spells CASSGDSLIAEAFF. CDR3 nucleotides: TGTGCCAGCAGTGGGGACAGTCTGATTGCTGAAGCTTTCTTT.

This sequence joins TRBV2 and TRBJ1-1; no reliable D call. V lost 7 bases, J lost 4 bases, and 25 bases lay in between. Germline V lookup: CDR1 SNHLY, CDR2 FYNNEI. The CDR3 consists of 17 residues. The CDR3 DNA reads as TGTGCCAGCATCGAGCGTACGGCAGTGAAAGCGGTCACTGAAGCTTTCTTT. It yields the protein CASIERTAVKAVTEAFF.

V and J are TRBV29-1 and TRBJ1-2, with 7 bases fitting TRBD1. J was trimmed by 3 bases and V by 7 bases; bases with no gene match: 20. This CDR3 is 17 amino acids long. Germline loops: CDR1 SQVTM, CDR2 ANQGSEA. The CDR3 is CSADGAALNRGHYGYTF. The CDR3 bases are TGCAGCGCCGACGGCGCTGCCCTTAACAGGGGACACTATGGCTACACCTTC.